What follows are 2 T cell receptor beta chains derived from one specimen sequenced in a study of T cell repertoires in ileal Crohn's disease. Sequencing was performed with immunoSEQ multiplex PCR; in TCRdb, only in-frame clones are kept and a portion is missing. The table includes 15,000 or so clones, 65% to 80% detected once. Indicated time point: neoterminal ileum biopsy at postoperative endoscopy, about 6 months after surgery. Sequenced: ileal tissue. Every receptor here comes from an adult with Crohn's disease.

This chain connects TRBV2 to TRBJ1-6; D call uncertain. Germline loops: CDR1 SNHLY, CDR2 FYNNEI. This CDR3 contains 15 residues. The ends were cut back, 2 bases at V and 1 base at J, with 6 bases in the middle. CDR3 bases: TGTGCCAGCAGTGAATGGGAGTCCTATAATTCACCCCTCCACTTT. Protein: CASSEWESYNSPLHF. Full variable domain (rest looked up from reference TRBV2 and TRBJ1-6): EPEVTQTPSHQVTQMGQEVILRCVPISNHLYFYWYRQILGQKVEFLVSFYNNEISEKSEIFDDQFSVERPDGSNFTLKIRSTKLEDSAMYFCASSEWESYNSPLHFGNGTRLTVT.

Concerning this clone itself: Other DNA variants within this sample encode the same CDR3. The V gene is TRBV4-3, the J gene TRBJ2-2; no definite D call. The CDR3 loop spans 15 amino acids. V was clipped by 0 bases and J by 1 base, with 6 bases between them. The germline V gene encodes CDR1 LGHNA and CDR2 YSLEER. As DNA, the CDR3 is TGCGCCAGCAGCCAAGATTTCGGGAACACCGGGGAGCTGTTTTTT. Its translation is CASSQDFGNTGELFF.